A single sample is the source of the 29 T cell receptor beta chains below, sequenced in a study of shared clonotypes between healthy human individuals. Assay used: immunoSEQ multiplex PCR; TCRdb lists only in-frame clones, some missing. The sample shows just over 2,000,000 clones, roughly 95% of them seen only once. CD8 cells classed as naive were CD45RO-negative and positively selected for CCR7, excluding terminally differentiated effector memory CD45RA+ cells. Material for sequencing was naive CD8+ T cells sorted from blood. These receptors all come from a young man in good health.

V is TRBV2 and J is TRBJ1-1; possible D gene TRBD1, 6 bases. The CDR3 runs to 14 residues. V lost 6 bases to trimming and J lost 4 bases, with 15 bases between them. Per germline, CDR1 SNHLY and CDR2 FYNNEI. The CDR3 spells CASRLGGALTEAFF. The CDR3 bases are TGTGCCAGCAGGCTGGGGGGGGCGCTCACTGAAGCTTTCTTT.

V is TRBV29-1 and J is TRBJ1-3; no clear D. The V end lost 0 bases, the J end lost 0 bases, and 12 bases lay between the germline ends. The CDR3 length is 16 residues. The germline CDR1 and CDR2 sequences are SQVTM and ANQGSEA. CDR3 in amino acids: CSVEDGPAHSGNTIYF. The CDR3 DNA reads TGCAGCGTTGAAGACGGTCCAGCACACTCTGGAAACACCATATATTTT.

This chain uses TRBV6-1 with TRBJ2-1; 9 bases are a match to TRBD2. Trimming took 3 bases from V and 9 from J; bases not matched to a gene: 3. CDR3 length equals 13 residues. Germline V gives CDR1 MNHNS, CDR2 SASEGT. The CDR3 DNA sequence: TGTGCCAGCAGTGAGGGAGCGGGGGGTGAGCAGTTCTTC. Protein: CASSEGAGGEQFF.

The V call is TRBV5-6, the J call TRBJ1-4; tentatively, D is TRBD1 (5 bases). This CDR3 is built from 16 residues. V lost 5 bases and J 0 bases, leaving 14 bases between the germline ends. Germline V gene lookup returns CDR1 SGHDT and CDR2 YYEEEE. CDR3 DNA: TGTGCCAGCAGTACACAGGTGCCTGCAACTAATGAAAAACTGTTTTTT. Amino acids: CASSTQVPATNEKLFF.

This clone came up once. The CDR3 loop reads CASSSDPTDTQYF. The CDR3 region has the DNA TGTGCCAGCAGCTCAGACCCCACAGATACGCAGTATTTT. The chain employs TRBV11-2 and TRBJ2-3, with no clear D. Germline V lookup: CDR1 SGHAT, CDR2 FQNNGV. The germline V and J ends were trimmed by 4 bases and 2 bases, with 7 bases remaining between them. This CDR3 region has 13 residues. The full variable domain, rest sourced from reference TRBV11-2 and TRBJ2-3, is EAGVAQSPRYKIIEKRQSVAFWCNPISGHATLYWYQQILGQGPKLLIQFQNNGVVDDSQLPKDRFSAERLKGVDSTLKIQPAKLEDSAVYLCASSSDPTDTQYFGPGTRLTVL.

The rearrangement links TRBV11-2 to TRBJ2-3; D possibly uses TRBD1 or TRBD2 (10 bases each). This CDR3 contains 18 residues. Trimming cost V 5 bases and J 5 bases, with 26 bases left between them. CDR1 is SGHAT and CDR2 is FQNNGV in the germline V gene. CDR3 sequence: CASSPGTGAGLAEDTQYF. The CDR3 DNA reads TGTGCCAGCAGCCCTGGGACAGGGGCCGGACTAGCGGAAGATACGCAGTATTTT.

The J gene is TRBJ1-1, the V gene TRBV6-5; D unresolved. The CDR3 contains 13 residues. Germline V gene data show CDR1 as MNHEY and CDR2 as SVGAGI. Trimming removed 4 bases from V and 3 bases from J, with 9 bases in between. The CDR3 spells CASSSPWDTEAFF. CDR3 coding DNA: TGTGCCAGCAGTTCCCCTTGGGACACTGAAGCTTTCTTT.

The V call is TRBV10-3, the J call TRBJ2-7; 11 nucleotides line up with TRBD1. Germline V gene lookup returns CDR1 ENHRY and CDR2 SYGVKD. The CDR3 contains 15 residues. The ends lost 6 bases at V and 4 bases at J; junction bases unmatched: 8. The CDR3 spells CAISNIGTGGYEQYF. The CDR3, as DNA: TGTGCCATCAGCAATATCGGGACAGGGGGATACGAGCAGTACTTC.

The chain combines TRBV29-1 with TRBJ1-2; 7 bases map to TRBD1. The CDR3 has 14 amino acids. The germline CDR1 and CDR2 sequences are SQVTM and ANQGSEA. V gave up 0 bases and J gave up 7 bases; unmatched junction bases: 8. The CDR3 DNA reads as TGCAGCGTTGAAGATCAAGAGGGGGCCCTTGGCTACACCTTC. Protein: CSVEDQEGALGYTF.

The chain uses TRBV6-6 and TRBJ2-7, with D uncertain. This CDR3 is 10 amino acids long. The germline V gene encodes CDR1 MNHNY and CDR2 SVGAGI (reference sequence). The V end lost 8 bases, the J end lost 6 bases, and 8 bases lay between the germline ends. For the CDR3, the DNA is TGTGCCAGCGCCTCCCGCGAGCAGTACTTC. Amino acids: CASASREQYF.

The chain combines TRBV27 with TRBJ2-2, with 9 bases aligning to TRBD2. The CDR3 has 16 residues. CDR1 MNHEY and CDR2 SMNVEV come from the germline V gene (reference sequence). V dropped 2 bases and J dropped 10; count of bases not matched to a gene: 11. CDR3: CASSLLLAGGVEELFF. The CDR3 DNA reads TGTGCCAGCAGTTTACTTTTGGCGGGAGGGGTGGAGGAGCTGTTTTTT.

This chain links TRBV2 with TRBJ2-3, with no clear D. Trimming pared 1 base from V and 0 bases from J, leaving 5 bases between. Germline CDR1 is SNHLY and CDR2 is FYNNEI. The CDR3 has 14 residues. The CDR3 loop is CASSEETSTDTQYF. The CDR3 nucleotides read TGTGCCAGCAGTGAAGAGACTAGCACAGATACGCAGTATTTT.

The CDR3 sequence: CASSYSFLDGYEQYF. CDR3 DNA sequence: TGTGCCAGCAGTTACTCGTTCCTGGACGGCTACGAGCAGTACTTC. This chain joins TRBV6-6 and TRBJ2-7, with D unclear. This CDR3 comprises 15 residues. Germline CDR1 is MNHNY and CDR2 is SVGAGI (reference sequence). The germline V and J ends were trimmed by 0 bases and 3 bases, with 12 bases remaining between them.

This chain joins TRBV5-6 and TRBJ1-1, with a weak D call TRBD1 (5 bases). V shed 5 bases and J shed 7 bases, with 15 bases lying between them. The germline gives CDR1 SGHDT, CDR2 YYEEEE. CDR3 length: 13 amino acids. The CDR3 DNA sequence: TGTGCCAGCAGTACCGGGACGGACTATGAAGCTTTCTTT. Protein product: CASSTGTDYEAFF.

For this clone: Other DNA sequences within the sample encode an identical CDR3. V usage is TRBV11-2 and J usage is TRBJ1-1; D remains unclear. Between the trimmed V and J ends, which lost 1 base and 0 bases, there was a span of 3 bases. Germline V CDR1 and CDR2: SGHAT, FQNNGV. The CDR3 extends over 13 amino acids. CDR3 sequence (DNA): TGTGCCAGCAGCTTAGCCCTGAACACTGAAGCTTTCTTT. This encodes CASSLALNTEAFF.

V and J are TRBV21-1 and TRBJ2-7; whether TRBD2, the table's D call, matches the DNA was not checked. TRBV21-1 is a listed pseudogene. This CDR3 contains 19 residues. The CDR3 region has the DNA TGTGCCAGCAGCTACCTCCCGACTAGCGGGAAATACAGGCGGTACGAGCAGTACTTC. Translation: CASSYLPTSGKYRRYEQYF.

CDR3 DNA sequence: TGTGCCAGCAGCCCAGTTCCTAGCGGATACGAGCAGTACTTC. Protein: CASSPVPSGYEQYF. The chain recombines TRBV7-8 with TRBJ2-7; 7 bases align to TRBD2. After removal of 5 bases from V and 4 bases from J, the junction contained 8 bases not matched to a gene. CDR3 length equals 14 residues. In germline, CDR1 is SGHVS, CDR2 FQNEAQ.

V is TRBV6-1 and J is TRBJ2-5, with unresolved D. V gave up 2 bases and J gave up 7 bases, with 11 bases separating them. Germline CDR1 and CDR2: MNHNS and SASEGT. The CDR3 consists of 13 residues. The CDR3 DNA follows: TGTGCCAGCAGTGAACCAACAGCAGGGACCCAGTACTTC. Its translation is CASSEPTAGTQYF.

This clone was counted once. V is TRBV7-9 and J is TRBJ2-2; 8 positions match TRBD1. J was trimmed by 4 bases and V by 0 bases; bases with no gene match: 4. Germline V CDR1 and CDR2: SEHNR, FQNEAQ (reference sequence). The length of the CDR3 is 16 residues. Here the CDR3 DNA reads TGTGCCAGCAGCTTAGCAAGGGACAGGCCCACCGGGGAGCTGTTTTTT. Protein: CASSLARDRPTGELFF.

CDR3 loop: CASSLPNPGIQETQYF. The CDR3 DNA sequence: TGTGCCAGCAGCTTGCCTAATCCAGGAATTCAAGAGACCCAGTACTTC. This chain uses TRBV5-6 with TRBJ2-5; D gene unclear. Germline V gives CDR1 SGHDT, CDR2 YYEEEE. V was cut by 1 base and J by 2 bases, with 15 bases left in between. The CDR3 runs to 16 residues.

The rearrangement uses TRBV10-3 and TRBJ2-1, with D possibly TRBD2 on 6 matching bases. The ends were cut back, 10 bases at V and 5 bases at J, with 9 bases in the middle. Per the germline V gene, CDR1 is ENHRY and CDR2 is SYGVKD. This CDR3 has 11 residues. DNA for the CDR3: TGTGCCACCCGCGGGGACAATGAGCAGTTCTTC. Translated: CATRGDNEQFF.

The CDR3 coding sequence is TGTGCCAGCAGCGGGGACAGGCGTAGGGACTACGAGCAGTACTTC. It specifies CASSGDRRRDYEQYF. The rearrangement uses TRBV13 and TRBJ2-7; TRBD1 matches 8 bases. The CDR3 is 15 amino acids. Germline V gene lookup returns CDR1 PRHDT and CDR2 FYEKMQ (reference sequence). V shed 5 bases, J shed 3 bases, and the junction held 9 bases outside the gene matches.

The sample holds a few counts of this clone. The chain combines TRBV10-1 with TRBJ1-6; possible D gene TRBD1, 5 bases. The V gene lost 1 base and the J gene lost 10 bases, with 8 bases spanning the gap. The CDR3 loop spans 13 amino acids. Germline V CDR1 and CDR2: WNHNN, SYGVQD (reference sequence). Written as DNA, the CDR3 is TGCGCCAGCAGTGAGTGGGGGGACTCACCCCTCCACTTT. Protein: CASSEWGDSPLHF.

As to this clone: Other DNA variants within this sample encode the same CDR3. The chain links TRBV27 to TRBJ2-1; weak D call: TRBD2 (5 bases). The CDR3 is 11 residues long. Trimming cost V 2 bases and J 9 bases, with 5 bases left between them. CDR1 MNHEY and CDR2 SMNVEV come from the germline V gene (reference sequence). The CDR3 region is CASSLGSEQFF. CDR3 nucleotide sequence: TGTGCCAGCAGTTTAGGGAGTGAGCAGTTCTTC.

A note on this clone: A read error is likely, as this CDR3 ends without the conserved phenylalanine or tryptophan. The DNA is left out, because the CDR3 cannot be placed on it with certainty; the CDR3 is given as TCRdb lists it. The chain has TRBV6-1 and TRBJ1-1; TRBD1 is the table's D call, not checked against the DNA. Germline V lookup: CDR1 MNHNS, CDR2 SASEGT. The length of the CDR3 is 14 amino acids, counting both ends. CDR3 protein: CASSELGQNALLAH.

The J gene is TRBJ2-3, the V gene TRBV11-2; D call uncertain. V gave up 4 bases and J gave up 1 base, with 9 bases separating them. Germline values: CDR1 SGHAT, CDR2 FQNNGV. The length of the CDR3 is 14 residues. The CDR3 nucleotides are TGTGCCAGCAGCTCAGTTGGGGGCACAGATACGCAGTATTTT. It codes for CASSSVGGTDTQYF.

This chain connects TRBV28 to TRBJ1-3, with D perhaps TRBD1 (6 bases). The CDR3 is made up of 15 amino acids. The germline V gene encodes CDR1 MDHEN and CDR2 SYDVKM. Trimming took off 3 bases at V and 3 bases at J, with 12 bases between the two ends. The CDR3 DNA sequence: TGTGCCAGCAGTTTCCGGGGGCTAATTGGAAACACCATATATTTT. Its translation is CASSFRGLIGNTIYF. Based on the CDR3 plus reference TRBV28 and TRBJ1-3, the full variable domain is DVKVTQSSRYLVKRTGEKVFLECVQDMDHENMFWYRQDPGLGLRLIYFSYDVKMKEKGDIPEGYSVSREKKERFSLILESASTNQTSMYLCASSFRGLIGNTIYFGEGSWLTVV.

The rearrangement uses TRBV15 and TRBJ2-7, with D maybe TRBD1 (6 bases). Per the germline V gene, CDR1 is LNHNV and CDR2 is YYDKDF (reference sequence). Trimming took 5 bases from V and 2 from J, leaving 13 bases between them. The CDR3 is 14 amino acids. DNA for the CDR3: TGTGCCACCAGCGCACAGGGACCCACCTACGAGCAGTACTTC. Its translation: CATSAQGPTYEQYF.

This chain joins TRBV6-1 and TRBJ2-5; D remains ambiguous. This CDR3 contains 13 residues. Trimming shortened V by 6 bases and J by 8 bases, and 16 bases separated the two germline ends. The germline CDR1 and CDR2 sequences are MNHNS and SASEGT. CDR3: CASSPTAESTQYF. CDR3 nucleotides: TGTGCCAGCAGCCCGACGGCTGAATCTACCCAGTACTTC.